What follows are 32 T cell receptor beta chains derived from one specimen sequenced in a study of graft-versus-host responses after intestinal transplantation. Assay: immunoSEQ multiplex PCR; the TCRdb copy retains only in-frame clones and omits some. The sample yields 4,000 to 5,000 clones, over 60% seen once. Grafts had their tissue processed, releasing intraepithelial and lamina propria lymphocytes. The sample here was ileum tissue, taken about 130 days after intestinal transplantation. The receptors stem from a human patient who received an intestinal transplant, so some T cells may come from the graft donor.

The rearrangement links TRBV5-1 to TRBJ2-2, with D tentatively TRBD2 (5 bases). The germline V gene has CDR1 SGHRS and CDR2 YFSETQ. The length of the CDR3 is 16 residues. The V and J ends lost 4 bases and 5 bases respectively, with 18 bases between them. DNA of the CDR3: TGCGCCAGCAGCGTTTTATCATTCGAGGGAACCGGGGAGCTGTTTTTT. This sequence encodes CASSVLSFEGTGELFF. Combining the CDR3 with reference TRBV5-1 and TRBJ2-2 gives the whole variable domain KAGVTQTPRYLIKTRGQQVTLSCSPISGHRSVSWYQQTPGQGLQFLFEYFSETQRNKGNFPGRFSGRQFSNSRSEMNVSTLELGDSALYLCASSVLSFEGTGELFFGEGSRLTVL.

The chain is built from TRBV2 and TRBJ1-4; D unclear. Germline values: CDR1 SNHLY, CDR2 FYNNEI. This CDR3 spans 14 amino acids. The V and J ends lost 6 bases and 0 bases respectively, with 8 bases between them. In DNA form, the CDR3 reads TGTGCCAGCAGACTTGGGCCAACTAATGAAAAACTGTTTTTT. Translating it yields CASRLGPTNEKLFF.

V and J are TRBV9 and TRBJ2-3, with TRBD2 identical over 13 bases. Trimming at V came to 3 bases and at J to 0 bases, leaving 10 bases not matched to a gene. Germline V gene lookup returns CDR1 SGDLS and CDR2 YYNGEE. CDR3 length: 19 amino acids. CDR3 DNA sequence: TGTGCCAGCAGCGAGATGGGACTAGCGGGGACCACTAGCACAGATACGCAGTATTTT. Translated, it gives CASSEMGLAGTTSTDTQYF.

The genes are TRBV5-1 and TRBJ1-1, with D possibly TRBD1 on 6 matching bases. The CDR3 has 13 residues. V was clipped by 4 bases and J by 1 base, with 8 bases between them. From germline, CDR1 is SGHRS and CDR2 YFSETQ. The CDR3 sequence: CASSPTGNTEAFF. CDR3 coding DNA: TGCGCCAGCAGCCCGACAGGGAACACTGAAGCTTTCTTT.

The rearrangement uses TRBV5-6 and TRBJ2-7; 9 bases map to TRBD1. The germline V gene has CDR1 SGHDT and CDR2 YYEEEE. This CDR3 spans 16 amino acids. Unmatched junction bases numbered 10, after V lost 4 bases and J lost 2 bases. CDR3: CASSPGQGSGAYEQYF. DNA for the CDR3: TGTGCCAGCAGCCCCGGACAGGGGAGCGGGGCCTACGAGCAGTACTTC. The full variable domain, completed using reference TRBV5-6 and TRBJ2-7, is DAGVTQSPTHLIKTRGQQVTLRCSPKSGHDTVSWYQQALGQGPQFIFQYYEEEERQRGNFPDRFSGHQFPNYSSELNVNALLLGDSALYLCASSPGQGSGAYEQYFGPGTRLTVT.

The chain employs TRBV9 and TRBJ1-2; D gene unclear. The V gene's germline CDR1 is SGDLS and CDR2 YYNGEE. Trimming took off 6 bases at V and 4 bases at J, with 22 bases between the two ends. The CDR3 runs to 16 residues. The DNA for the CDR3 is TGTGCCAGCATGCCGATGCACTCAAGAAAGACCTATGGCTACACCTTC. It yields the protein CASMPMHSRKTYGYTF. Based on the CDR3 plus reference TRBV9 and TRBJ1-2, the full variable domain is DSGVTQTPKHLITATGQRVTLRCSPRSGDLSVYWYQQSLDQGLQFLIQYYNGEERAKGNILERFSAQQFPDLHSELNLSSLELGDSALYFCASMPMHSRKTYGYTFGSGTRLTVV.

A remark on this clone: The sample contains more than one DNA sequence encoding this CDR3. This sequence joins TRBV29-1 and TRBJ2-3, with TRBD2 matching over 11 bases. CDR1 and CDR2 from the germline V gene are SQVTM and ANQGSEA. The trim removed 7 bases at V and 6 bases at J, leaving 21 bases unmatched. The CDR3 sequence is 18 residues long. CDR3 in DNA: TGCAGCGCGCAGGGGTCACTAGCGGGGGCCCTACAAGCTGATACGCAGTATTTT. This translates into CSAQGSLAGALQADTQYF.

The chain recombines TRBV7-9 with TRBJ2-5, with D tentatively TRBD2 (7 bases). The tail of the sequence fits TRBJ2-7 better, so the J call may be wrong. This CDR3 contains 18 residues. From germline, CDR1 is SEHNR and CDR2 FQNEAQ (reference sequence). The DNA of the CDR3 is TGTGCCAGCAGCTCCTCTGGGGGGGCGGGAGTCCCTACCTACGAGCAGTACTTC. Residues: CASSSSGGAGVPTYEQYF.

This rearrangement joins TRBV6-4 to TRBJ2-5; D gene unclear. The length of the CDR3 is 11 residues. Trimming removed 6 bases from V and 5 bases from J, with 7 bases in between. CDR1 MRHNA and CDR2 SNTAGT come from the germline V gene. The CDR3 region is CASSHGETQYF. In DNA form, the CDR3 reads TGTGCCAGCAGCCACGGGGAGACCCAGTACTTC.

This chain connects TRBV6-1 to TRBJ2-5, with D possibly being TRBD1 (5 bases). The CDR3 has 14 residues. Between the trimmed V and J ends, which lost 3 bases and 5 bases, there was a span of 13 bases. The germline gives CDR1 MNHNS, CDR2 SASEGT. The CDR3 here is CASSEWTRVETQYF. The CDR3 coding sequence is TGTGCCAGCAGTGAGTGGACCAGGGTGGAGACCCAGTACTTC.

Of note for this clone: The junction and the germline gene differ at one end; a read error may be behind it. The gene calls are TRBV25-1 and TRBJ2-5; TRBD1 aligns across 9 bases. Germline V gives CDR1 MGHDK, CDR2 SYGVNS. The CDR3 has 14 residues. CDR3 sequence: CASSVRDREEAQYF. For the CDR3, the DNA is TGTGCCAGCAGTGTCCGGGACAGGGAAGAGGCCCAGTACTTC.

The genes are TRBV25-1 and TRBJ2-3; D uncertain. The germline V and J ends were trimmed by 6 bases and 2 bases, with 3 bases remaining between them. This CDR3 has 11 amino acids. Per germline, CDR1 MGHDK and CDR2 SYGVNS. The CDR3 bases are TGTGCCAGCAGCACCACAGATACGCAGTATTTT. This codes for CASSTTDTQYF.

This clone occurred a few times. This rearrangement joins TRBV5-1 to TRBJ2-2; D is unresolved. In germline, CDR1 is SGHRS, CDR2 YFSETQ. V lost 4 bases and J 4 bases, leaving 8 bases between the germline ends. This CDR3 is built from 13 residues. The DNA for the CDR3 is TGCGCCAGCAGCAAAGGAGTCACCGGGGAGCTGTTTTTT. Its translation is CASSKGVTGELFF.

To note about this clone: Mismatch with germline at one junction end may stem from a read error. V is TRBV5-1 and J is TRBJ1-1, with unresolved D. The CDR3 spans 14 residues. Germline assignment: CDR1 SGHRS and CDR2 YFSETQ. This CDR3 reads CASSLIGPNSEAFF. In nucleotides, the CDR3 is TGCGCCAGCAGCTTGATAGGGCCGAACTCTGAAGCTTTCTTT.

This clone has more than one count but fewer than ten. The chain combines TRBV5-6 with TRBJ2-1, with TRBD2 identical over 10 bases. With 1 base clipped from V and 2 bases from J, the junction kept 6 bases outside the gene matches. The CDR3 extends over 17 amino acids. CDR1 is SGHDT and CDR2 is YYEEEE in the germline V gene. Here the CDR3 reads CASSLRLAGGTYNEQFF. For the CDR3, the DNA is TGTGCCAGCAGCTTGCGATTAGCGGGAGGCACCTACAATGAGCAGTTCTTC.

The V call is TRBV5-6, the J call TRBJ2-3; D perhaps matches TRBD1 (6 bases). This CDR3 region has 15 residues. CDR1 is SGHDT and CDR2 is YYEEEE in the germline V gene. V dropped 1 base and J dropped 1 base, with 10 bases sitting between them. The CDR3 here is CASSLIWTGTDTQYF. DNA of the CDR3: TGTGCCAGCAGCTTGATATGGACAGGCACAGATACGCAGTATTTT.

The CDR3 protein is CASSGGQGGPSSPLHF. The CDR3 DNA sequence: TGTGCCAGCAGCGGGGGACAGGGAGGGCCCAGTTCACCCCTCCACTTT. The chain has TRBV5-4 and TRBJ1-6; 9 bases align to TRBD1. The germline CDR1 and CDR2 sequences are SGHNT and YYREEE (reference sequence). V was clipped by 4 bases and J by 9 bases; unmatched bases: 11. The length of the CDR3 is 16 residues.

The J gene is TRBJ1-2, the V gene TRBV18; TRBD1 is a possible D gene (5 bases). CDR3 length: 16 amino acids. CDR1 and CDR2 from the germline V gene are KGHSH and LQKENI. V was clipped by 2 bases and J by 1 base, with 14 bases between them. The CDR3 protein is CASSPWRRANNYGYTF. The CDR3, as DNA: TGTGCCAGCTCACCATGGCGCAGGGCGAATAACTATGGCTACACCTTC.

The chain recombines TRBV5-6 with TRBJ2-1; 9 bases match TRBD2. CDR1 is SGHDT, CDR2 YYEEEE, per germline. Trimming removed 2 bases from V and 0 bases from J; junction bases left unmatched: 9. This CDR3 spans 18 amino acids. The CDR3, as DNA: TGTGCCAGCAGCTTCTTGGGGGCACTAGCGGGCTCCTACAATGAGCAGTTCTTC. It yields the protein CASSFLGALAGSYNEQFF.

This rearrangement joins TRBV10-3 to TRBJ1-3; D may be TRBD1 (6 bases). Germline lookup yields CDR1 ENHRY and CDR2 SYGVKD. This CDR3 contains 14 residues. Trimming cost V 5 bases and J 2 bases, with 10 bases left between them. The CDR3 nucleotides read TGTGCCATCAGTCAGGGGACGGCTGGAAACACCATATATTTT. It yields the protein CAISQGTAGNTIYF.

The V and J genes are TRBV4-3 and TRBJ2-7; D perhaps matches TRBD1 (6 bases). The V end was cut by 0 bases, the J end by 5 bases, with 17 bases between. Germline V gene sequence: CDR1 LGHNA, CDR2 YSLEER. CDR3 length: 16 amino acids. The CDR3 loop reads CASSQDPGRGLNEQYF. In DNA, the CDR3 is TGCGCCAGCAGCCAAGATCCGGGCAGGGGTCTCAACGAGCAGTACTTC.

The V and J genes are TRBV5-8 and TRBJ2-1, with TRBD2 matching over 10 bases. Germline CDR1 SGHTS, CDR2 YDEGEE. V gave up 2 bases and J gave up 7 bases; unmatched junction bases: 3. The CDR3 totals 14 residues. CDR3 region: CASSFGTSVNEQFF. The CDR3 DNA follows: TGTGCCAGCAGCTTCGGGACTAGCGTAAATGAGCAGTTCTTC.

Worth noting for this clone: It may be a read error: a sequence one base away is much more abundant. J is TRBJ2-3 and V is TRBV9, with D perhaps TRBD2 (6 bases). CDR1 is SGDLS and CDR2 is YYNGEE in the germline V gene. The CDR3 is 14 amino acids. CDR3 sequence: CASSGTISTDTQCF. The CDR3 nucleotides read TGTGCCAGCAGCGGGACTATATCCACAGATACGCAGTGTTTT.

The chain recombines TRBV19 with TRBJ2-3, with 16 bases that match TRBD2. The CDR3 loop spans 17 amino acids. The V gene's germline CDR1 is LNHDA and CDR2 SQIVND (reference sequence). Germline trimming cut 5 bases from V and 3 bases from J; bases unmatched to any gene: 5. The CDR3 region has the DNA TGTGCCAGTAGTTACGGGACTAGCGGGAGGGGGACAGATACGCAGTATTTT. This translates into CASSYGTSGRGTDTQYF. Combining the CDR3 with reference TRBV19 and TRBJ2-3 gives the whole variable domain DGGITQSPKYLFRKEGQNVTLSCEQNLNHDAMYWYRQDPGQGLRLIYYSQIVNDFQKGDIAEGYSVSREKKESFPLTVTSAQKNPTAFYLCASSYGTSGRGTDTQYFGPGTRLTVL.

V usage is TRBV5-1 and J usage is TRBJ2-7; 7 bases map to TRBD1. V lost 4 bases, J lost 3 bases, and 7 bases stayed unmatched. The germline gives CDR1 SGHRS, CDR2 YFSETQ. CDR3 length: 14 amino acids. CDR3 sequence (DNA): TGCGCCAGCAGCCGTCGGGACAGAATCTACGAGCAGTACTTC. It codes for CASSRRDRIYEQYF.

The chain couples TRBV6-1 to TRBJ1-6; a weak D match, TRBD1 (6 bases). V shed 5 bases and J shed 6 bases, with 11 bases lying between them. Germline CDR1 MNHNS, CDR2 SASEGT. The length of the CDR3 is 14 residues. The CDR3, as DNA: TGTGCCAGCAGTCTACAGGGAGTTAATTCACCCCTCCACTTT. Its translation is CASSLQGVNSPLHF.

This clone was observed a handful of times. V usage is TRBV21-1 and J usage is TRBJ1-5. TRBV21-1 is reported as a pseudogene. This CDR3 region has 18 residues. The CDR3 DNA is TGTGCCAGCAGCGGTGGGACCGCCCGAGGGGGGGGCAATCAGCCCCAGCATTTT. This translates into CASSGGTARGGGNQPQHF.

The CDR3 nucleotides are TGTGCCAGCAGTTACCAGTACGGCGCGTCCGAGCAGTACTTC. This gives the protein CASSYQYGASEQYF. The chain uses TRBV6-5 and TRBJ2-7; no clear D gene. V lost 2 bases, J lost 6 bases, and 14 bases lay in between. The CDR3 runs 14 residues. Germline loops: CDR1 MNHEY, CDR2 SVGAGI.

V is TRBV29-1 and J is TRBJ2-7, with TRBD2 matching 8 bases. The CDR3 is 15 residues long. V was clipped by 1 base and J by 6 bases; unmatched bases: 11. Germline CDR1 reads SQVTM; CDR2 reads ANQGSEA. CDR3 bases: TGCAGCGTTGAAGTCGGGCGGGGGGCCTTTCTCGAGCAGTACTTC. Amino acids: CSVEVGRGAFLEQYF.

This chain links TRBV18 with TRBJ2-1; D is perhaps TRBD2 (5 bases). V was clipped by 3 bases and J by 9 bases, with 9 bases between them. The CDR3 is made up of 12 amino acids. The germline V gene has CDR1 KGHSH and CDR2 LQKENI. DNA of the CDR3: TGTGCCAGCTCACCTGACTATGCTGAGCAGTTCTTC. This translates into CASSPDYAEQFF.

This clone was seen a few times. The chain is built from TRBV25-1 and TRBJ1-1; 7 bases align to TRBD1. The germline CDR1 and CDR2 sequences are MGHDK and SYGVNS. The V and J ends lost 1 base and 2 bases, in that order; junction bases with no gene match: 13. The CDR3 contains 18 residues. CDR3 loop: CASSELGGDRTLNTEAFF. The CDR3 DNA sequence: TGTGCCAGCAGTGAATTGGGGGGGGACAGAACCCTTAACACTGAAGCTTTCTTT.

The V gene is TRBV6-5, the J gene TRBJ1-1, with D perhaps TRBD1 (6 bases). This CDR3 is 15 amino acids long. V lost 7 bases and J lost 4, with 19 bases in between. Germline-derived CDR1 and CDR2 are MNHEY and SVGAGI. The CDR3 coding sequence is TGTGCCAGCACCCCTTTACGCGGAGGGGGCACTGAAGCTTTCTTT. This translates into CASTPLRGGGTEAFF.